What follows describes a single T cell receptor (beta chain). Unmatched junction bases numbered 4, after V lost 3 bases and J lost 4 bases. The CDR3 has 15 residues. Germline V gives CDR1 LGHNA, CDR2 YSLEER. This entry belongs to a study of blood T cell repertoires in COVID-19. Study as a whole: From the United States, Italy and Spain came samples of acute and convalescent COVID-19.

The authors' processing: Estimates of nucleated cell counts were drawn from the amplification of reference gene primers. Assay: immunoSEQ multiplex PCR; the TCRdb copy retains only in-frame clones and omits some. The V and J calls and clone size come from that table; D and trimming were worked out from the DNA. The sample yields 45,000 or so clones, roughly nine tenths seen once. The TCR originated in a man between 70 and 80 years old with active COVID-19. What was sequenced was peripheral blood. The rearrangement links TRBV4-3 to TRBJ2-2, with 8 positions matching TRBD1. In DNA form, the CDR3 reads TGCGCCAGCAGCCATCGGGACAGGAGCACCGGGGAGCTGTTTTTT. As protein: CASSHRDRSTGELFF.